What follows are 6 T cell receptor beta chains derived from one specimen sequenced in a study of T cells in narcolepsy. The protocol was immunoSEQ multiplex PCR, while the TCRdb copy is restricted to in-frame clones and leaves out a portion. This table holds 30,000 or so clones, 65% to 90% found once. The source material was CD45RA- memory CD4+ T cells from PBMCs. The receptors derive from a human donor with narcolepsy.

The rearrangement links TRBV14 to TRBJ2-7; 9 positions agree with TRBD1. This CDR3 comprises 15 residues. V lost 4 bases and J lost 2; bases outside the gene matches: 6. Germline CDR1 is SGHDN and CDR2 is FVKESK. The CDR3 is CASSRPGTGPYEQYF. The CDR3, as DNA: TGTGCCAGCAGCCGACCCGGGACAGGGCCCTACGAGCAGTACTTC.

This rearrangement joins TRBV9 to TRBJ1-4; 7 bases match TRBD1. V lost 0 bases to trimming and J lost 8 bases; unmatched junction nucleotides: 7. Germline loops: CDR1 SGDLS, CDR2 YYNGEE. The CDR3 loop spans 15 amino acids. The CDR3 protein is CASSVGQTGFEKLFF. CDR3 coding DNA: TGTGCCAGCAGCGTAGGCCAGACAGGGTTCGAAAAACTGTTTTTT.

J is TRBJ2-3 and V is TRBV25-1; D not resolved. This CDR3 is 12 amino acids long. V was clipped by 6 bases and J by 0 bases, with 4 bases between them. Germline V gives CDR1 MGHDK, CDR2 SYGVNS. The CDR3 bases are TGTGCCAGCAGGGGAAGCACAGATACGCAGTATTTT. It codes for CASRGSTDTQYF. The variable domain in full, with the rest retrieved from reference TRBV25-1 and TRBJ2-3, is EADIYQTPRYLVIGTGKKITLECSQTMGHDKMYWYQQDPGMELHLIHYSYGVNSTEKGDLSSESTVSRIRTEHFPLTLESARPSHTSQYLCASRGSTDTQYFGPGTRLTVL.

V usage is TRBV6-1 and J usage is TRBJ2-3, with 11 bases lining up with TRBD2. The length of the CDR3 is 15 residues. Losses at the gene ends were 6 bases for V and 4 bases for J; bases not matched to a gene: 6. Germline CDR1 reads MNHNS; CDR2 reads SASEGT. The CDR3 nucleotides read TGTGCCAGCAGGGAACTAGCGGGAGAGTCAGATACGCAGTATTTT. It yields the protein CASRELAGESDTQYF.

The V gene is TRBV6-6, the J gene TRBJ2-5; the match to TRBD2 covers 7 bases. The J call may be faulty, since TRBJ2-7 better matches the DNA end. This CDR3 is 15 amino acids long. Per the germline V gene, CDR1 is MNHNY and CDR2 is SVGAGI (reference sequence). CDR3 sequence reads: CASSTGVGGTYEQYF. In DNA form, the CDR3 reads TGTGCCAGCAGTACCGGAGTGGGAGGGACCTACGAGCAGTACTTC.

The rearrangement uses TRBV15 and TRBJ2-4; 7 bases match TRBD2. The trim removed 0 bases at V and 5 bases at J, leaving 10 bases unmatched. The CDR3 spans 17 residues. Per germline, CDR1 LNHNV and CDR2 YYDKDF (reference sequence). CDR3 region: CATSRDVAGVGENIQYF. CDR3 sequence (DNA): TGTGCCACCAGCAGAGATGTGGCGGGAGTTGGCGAAAACATTCAGTACTTC.